Included here is one T cell receptor (beta chain) sequence, with context. The entry originates in a study of shared clonotypes between healthy human individuals. CD4+ cell separation produced CD45RA+ naive and CD45RA-negative memory subsets. Sequencing was at deep level. Profiling relied on immunoSEQ multiplex PCR, and the TCRdb table lists in-frame clones only, not all of them. The data show more than 2,000,000 clones, with roughly 92% seen just once and under 0.15% held by the top ten. Germline V CDR1 and CDR2: SGHRS, YFSETQ. V was pared by 0 bases and J by 9 bases, with 10 bases between. CDR3 length: 13 amino acids.

Sequencing was carried out using naive CD4+ T cells sorted from blood. Sample subset: CD45RA+ positively selected. The clonotype originates from a man aged 18 to 29 in good health. The chain joins TRBV5-1 to TRBJ2-1, with D uncertain. Here the CDR3 reads CASSLGAGGEQFF. DNA of the CDR3: TGCGCCAGCAGCTTGGGAGCCGGTGGTGAGCAGTTCTTC.